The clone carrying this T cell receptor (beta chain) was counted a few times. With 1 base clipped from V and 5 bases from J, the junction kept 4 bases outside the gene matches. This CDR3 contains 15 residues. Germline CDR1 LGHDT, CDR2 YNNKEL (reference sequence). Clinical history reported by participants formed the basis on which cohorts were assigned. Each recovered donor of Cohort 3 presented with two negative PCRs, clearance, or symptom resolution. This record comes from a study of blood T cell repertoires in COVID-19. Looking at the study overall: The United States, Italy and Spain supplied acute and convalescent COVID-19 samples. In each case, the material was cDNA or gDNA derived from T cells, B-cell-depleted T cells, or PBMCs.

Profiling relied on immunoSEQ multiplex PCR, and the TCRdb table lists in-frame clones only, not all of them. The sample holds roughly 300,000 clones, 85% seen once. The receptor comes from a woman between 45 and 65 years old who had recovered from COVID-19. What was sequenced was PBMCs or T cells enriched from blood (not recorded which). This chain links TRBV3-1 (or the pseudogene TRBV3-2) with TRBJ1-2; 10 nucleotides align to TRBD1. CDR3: CASSQGQGARYGYTF. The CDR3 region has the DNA TGTGCCAGCAGCCAAGGACAGGGGGCGAGGTATGGCTACACCTTC.